These 6 T cell receptor beta chains came from one sample sequenced in a study of T cell repertoires in cytomegalovirus infection (dated by TCRdb to between 2018 and 2021). These reads were obtained on an Illumina HiSeq 1500. TCRdb applied fastp at Q25 and MiXCR to the public reads, then kept only in-frame beta chains. Under each unique CDR3 protein, matching rows form one entry showing the most common genes and DNA. The sample profile shows 150,000 to 160,000 distinct CDR3 sequences; about a quarter of them were found once. The ten top clones hold roughly 9.8% of the sample. Sequencing used PBMCs. These receptors all stem from a human donor in good health (CMV status not recorded). Some clones in this sample may be carry-over from other donors' samples.

This clonotype was detected only a few times. The V gene is TRBV9, the J gene TRBJ2-3, with D maybe TRBD2 (7 bases). Per the germline V gene, CDR1 is SGDLS and CDR2 is YYNGEE. Trimming cost V 0 bases and J 1 base, with 12 bases left between them. This CDR3 region has 16 residues. CDR3 nucleotide sequence: TGTGCCAGCAGCGTAGGGGGGGGCATTGGCACAGATACGCAGTATTTT. Amino acids: CASSVGGGIGTDTQYF.

The V gene is TRBV7-2, the J gene TRBJ2-5; no reliable D call. The CDR3 runs to 14 residues. Per germline, CDR1 SGHTA and CDR2 FQGNSA. V was clipped by 4 bases and J by 8 bases, with 17 bases between them. The CDR3: CASSSDPRWETQYF. The CDR3 nucleotides are TGTGCCAGCAGCTCGGACCCCCGTTGGGAAACCCAGTACTTC.

This chain uses TRBV19 with TRBJ1-1; 10 bases map to TRBD1. This CDR3 is built from 14 residues. V lost 4 bases to trimming and J lost 5 bases; unmatched junction nucleotides: 4. The V gene's germline CDR1 is LNHDA and CDR2 SQIVND (reference sequence). The CDR3 protein is CASSKTGGGTEAFF. The CDR3 region has the DNA TGTGCCAGTAGTAAGACAGGGGGCGGGACTGAAGCTTTCTTT.

The chain couples TRBV5-1 to TRBJ2-7, with 9 bases lining up with TRBD2. The CDR3 is made up of 17 amino acids. The V and J ends lost 2 bases and 1 base, in that order; junction bases with no gene match: 10. CDR1 is SGHRS, CDR2 YFSETQ, per germline. The CDR3 here is CASSFVVAGVGSYEQYF. DNA of the CDR3: TGCGCCAGCAGCTTTGTGGTAGCGGGAGTTGGATCCTACGAGCAGTACTTC.

The chain uses TRBV7-6 and TRBJ2-7; D ambiguous. The CDR3 runs to 14 residues. Germline V gene data show CDR1 as SGHVS and CDR2 as FNYEAQ. Trimming took off 4 bases at V and 0 bases at J, with 10 bases between the two ends. CDR3 sequence reads: CASSSGFPSYEQYF. The CDR3 coding sequence is TGTGCCAGCAGCTCGGGTTTCCCCTCCTACGAGCAGTACTTC.

The chain carries TRBV28 and TRBJ1-2, with a tentative D call TRBD1 (6 bases). Trimming shortened V by 6 bases and J by 6 bases, and 23 bases separated the two germline ends. The CDR3 extends over 16 amino acids. Germline V gene lookup returns CDR1 MDHEN and CDR2 SYDVKM. The CDR3 region is CASSRIGGLGPNGYTF. DNA of the CDR3: TGTGCCAGCAGCCGAATAGGGGGGTTAGGGCCGAATGGCTACACCTTC.